Sequencing of this TCR beta chain was carried out in a study of T cell changes during pregnancy in multiple sclerosis. The CDR3 consists of 16 residues. Germline V gene data show CDR1 as SGHAT and CDR2 as FQNNGV. The V end was cut by 5 bases, the J end by 0 bases, with 11 bases between. Clones were read by immunoSEQ multiplex PCR, and TCRdb kept only the in-frame ones, dropping some. The table lists about 31,000 clones, roughly 90% of them singletons, with about 9.6% in the top ten. The sample consisted of CD8+ T cells from peripheral blood mononuclear cells, taken in the first trimester of pregnancy. The source is a female donor with multiple sclerosis, enrolled in a pregnancy study. The V gene is TRBV11-2, the J gene TRBJ2-6; TRBD2 might be the D (6 bases). Written as DNA, the CDR3 is TGTGCCAGCAGCCCTGTGGGAGGCTCTGGGGCCAACGTCCTGACTTTC. Its translation is CASSPVGGSGANVLTF.